This T cell receptor beta chain was retrieved from a study of blood T cell repertoires in COVID-19. Study in general: The United States, Italy and Spain supplied acute and convalescent COVID-19 samples.

Donors in Cohort 3 counted as recovered after two negative PCRs, clearance, or symptom resolution. Trimming removed 3 bases from V and 2 bases from J; junction bases left unmatched: 8. The CDR3 extends over 16 amino acids. The germline V gene has CDR1 MGHDK and CDR2 SYGVNS. Per the original methods: Quantification of nucleated cells was approximated via reference gene primer amplification. Using immunoSEQ multiplex PCR, the repertoire was profiled, and TCRdb retains in-frame clones only, with some absent. V and J calls plus clone size are reproduced from that table; the DNA served to infer D and trimming. The sample holds about 150,000 clones, less than 90% seen once.

The sequence was collected from a woman between 50 and 59 years old who had recovered from COVID-19. Source material: PBMCs or T cells enriched from blood (not recorded which). The J gene is TRBJ2-7, the V gene TRBV25-1; 9 bases are shared with TRBD1. In DNA form, the CDR3 reads TGTGCCAGCAGTGATGAAGGGACAGGGAAGGCCTACGAGCAGTACTTC. It is translated as CASSDEGTGKAYEQYF.